Listed below are T cell receptor beta chains from one sample, sequenced in a study of blood T cells in healthy people across ages. MiXCR was run by TCRdb on the 5' RACE reads, yielding one entry per CDR3 protein. Found here are roughly 1.9 million distinct CDR3 sequences, roughly two fifths of them singletons; the top ten hold 23%. The sample was blood. These receptor sequences come from a human donor in good health. Each CDR3 is given with its conserved first and last residue. A clone size is listed for some rows: how often the clone was seen (once, few, many), or a class if it is expanded.

cdr3_aa	v_call	j_call	clone_size
CASSQENRPYNEQFF	TRBV4-3	TRBJ2-1	.
CASSPRTSYGELFF	TRBV18	TRBJ2-2	few
CASSLYLSGPYNEQFF	TRBV7-8	TRBJ2-1	few
CASIAGADEQFF	TRBV5-1	TRBJ2-1	.
CASSLGDIGKLFF	TRBV7-6	TRBJ1-4	.
CASSFGGWGYTF	TRBV7-9	TRBJ1-2	.
CASSSDTSGHEKLFF	TRBV7-9	TRBJ1-4	.
CSARDHEGFPNEQYF	TRBV20-1	.	.
CSVSTSGGENGELFF	TRBV29-1	TRBJ2-2	few
CSVHGAGETQYF	TRBV29-1	TRBJ2-5	.
CASSPLSVDYGYTF	TRBV5-1	TRBJ1-2	.
CAGSLLPERGADTQYF	TRBV5-1	TRBJ2-3	once
CSAERGGGDTEAFF	TRBV29-1	TRBJ1-1	.
CASSEQTIPLHF	TRBV2	TRBJ1-6	once
CASSHRGEHEQYF	TRBV3-1	TRBJ2-7	.
CASSLLLSSTDAQYF	TRBV7-9	TRBJ2-3	.
CASSLRGGETYEQYF	TRBV7-8	TRBJ2-7	.
CASSLWGGNTGELFF	TRBV27	TRBJ2-2	few
CSASEGADEKLFF	TRBV20-1	TRBJ1-4	.
CASSEQTGLTEAFF	TRBV7-2	TRBJ1-1	once
CASSPWDRGRETQYF	TRBV4-2	TRBJ2-5	once
CVISDWGERQRSDTQYF	TRBV10-3	TRBJ2-3	.
CASSPPVSRSGYTF	TRBV18	TRBJ1-2	few
CSARDWGELFF	TRBV20-1	TRBJ1-4	.
CASSLVESKGSSDEQYF	TRBV7-8	.	.
CASSSLSGGRETQYF	TRBV7-2	TRBJ2-5	few
CSVGVTVAGRVNEQFF	TRBV29-1	TRBJ2-1	.
CASSQIQGAYEQYF	TRBV4-3	TRBJ2-7	.
CASSNRDSSSYNEQFF	TRBV5-5	TRBJ2-1	.
CASTLGDRGHNEQYF	TRBV12-3/TRBV12-4	.	.
CASSQEGDREAGANVLTF	TRBV4-2	TRBJ2-6	.
CSAKMTSESTGELFF	TRBV20-1	TRBJ2-2	.
CSARDLDSLGEQYF	TRBV20-1	TRBJ2-4	.
CASSISRIAGTDTQYF	TRBV19	TRBJ2-3	.
CSARSGRVGVNEQFF	TRBV20-1	TRBJ2-1	.
CASSLGLAASDTQYF	TRBV5-4	TRBJ2-3	few
CSARPPGLATENTDTQYF	TRBV20-1	TRBJ2-3	.
CSATSGGAGTQYF	TRBV20-1	TRBJ2-3	few
CASSQDPTPGLAAQTDTQYF	TRBV4-2	TRBJ2-3	many
CATSPLGRKSGTTDTQYF	TRBV15	TRBJ2-3	.
CASSLDLRGTQYF	TRBV5-1	.	.
CASSQEGGRGSYEQYF	TRBV4-1	TRBJ2-7	.
CASSSRTGARDEQYF	TRBV7-9	TRBJ2-7	few
CASGFLTGSGNTIYF	TRBV12-5	TRBJ1-3	.
CSVRTANYGYTF	TRBV29-1	TRBJ1-2	.
CSAITGGQGEQFF	TRBV20-1	TRBJ2-1	few
CASSQAQDGQETQYF	TRBV4-2	TRBJ2-5	.
CASSQEVIVSSYNEQFF	TRBV4-2	TRBJ2-1	.
CSVGDRAPYGYTF	TRBV29-1	TRBJ1-2	.
CSARPGGSYNEQYF	TRBV20-1	.	.
CSASEEAGLYEQYF	TRBV20-1	.	few
CSVEDGILGGTEAFF	TRBV29-1	TRBJ1-1	.
CASSGMQGRTKLAKNIQYF	TRBV12-1	TRBJ2-4	.